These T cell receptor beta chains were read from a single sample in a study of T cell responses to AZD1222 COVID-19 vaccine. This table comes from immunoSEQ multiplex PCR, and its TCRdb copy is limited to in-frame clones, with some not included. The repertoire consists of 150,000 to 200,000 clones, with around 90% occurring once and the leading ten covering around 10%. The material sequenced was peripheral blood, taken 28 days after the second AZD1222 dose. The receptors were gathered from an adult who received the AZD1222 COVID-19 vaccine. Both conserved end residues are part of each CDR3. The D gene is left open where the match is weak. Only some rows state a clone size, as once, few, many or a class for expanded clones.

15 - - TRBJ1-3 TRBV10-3 CAISGSGHSGNTIYF TGTGCCATCAGCGGCTCAGGGCACTCTGGAAACACCATATATTTT
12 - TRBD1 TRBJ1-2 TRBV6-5 CASSRTGGIDTF TGTGCCAGCAGTCGGACAGGGGGTATTGACACCTTC
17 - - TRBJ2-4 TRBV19 CASSTPSQGSGRNIQYF TGTGCCAGTAGTACCCCCAGTCAGGGGTCCGGGCGAAACATTCAGTACTTC
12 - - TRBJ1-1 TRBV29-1 CSGGLMNTEAFF TGCAGCGGCGGACTGATGAACACTGAAGCTTTCTTT
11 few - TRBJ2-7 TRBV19 CASSRGTEQYF TGTGCCAGTAGTCGAGGGACCGAGCAGTACTTC
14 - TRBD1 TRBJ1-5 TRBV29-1 CSVEEGGGGQPQHF TGCAGCGTTGAAGAAGGAGGGGGCGGGCAGCCCCAGCATTTT
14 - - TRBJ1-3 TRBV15 CATSRGETRNTIYF TGTGCCACCAGCAGAGGGGAAACCAGAAACACCATATATTTT
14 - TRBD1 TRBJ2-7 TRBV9 CASSSWTGSYEQYF TGTGCCAGCAGCAGCTGGACAGGGTCCTACGAGCAGTACTTC
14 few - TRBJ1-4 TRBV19 CASGTGSWDEKLFF TGTGCCAGTGGAACAGGATCCTGGGATGAAAAACTGTTTTTT
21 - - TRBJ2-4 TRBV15 CATSRISTGQGGGLAKNIQYF TGTGCCACCAGCAGAATATCTACCGGACAGGGAGGGGGGCTAGCCAAAAACATTCAGTACTTC
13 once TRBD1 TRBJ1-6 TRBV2 CASTGQGYSPLHF TGTGCCAGCACGGGACAGGGGTACTCACCCCTCCACTTT
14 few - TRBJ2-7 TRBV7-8 CASTNQGPEDEQYF TGTGCCAGCACCAATCAGGGTCCCGAAGACGAGCAGTACTTC
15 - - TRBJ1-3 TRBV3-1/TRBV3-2 CASSPGMRSGNTIYF TGTGCCAGCAGCCCGGGGATGCGCTCTGGAAACACCATATATTTT
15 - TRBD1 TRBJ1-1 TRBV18 CASSLSGTGNTEAFF TGTGCCAGCTCATTATCCGGGACAGGGAACACTGAAGCTTTCTTT
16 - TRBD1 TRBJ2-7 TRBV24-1 CATSGEGTGDFDEQYF TGTGCCACCAGTGGGGAGGGGACAGGGGATTTCGACGAGCAGTACTTC
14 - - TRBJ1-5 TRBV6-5 CASSGGFSNQPQHF TGTGCCAGCTCGGGTGGCTTCAGCAATCAGCCCCAGCATTTT
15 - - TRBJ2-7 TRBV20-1 CSASLGAGPRNEQYF TGCAGTGCTAGTCTGGGGGCTGGACCAAGGAACGAGCAGTACTTC
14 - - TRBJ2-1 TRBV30 CAWRTTWPYNEQFF TGTGCCTGGAGAACGACTTGGCCCTACAATGAGCAGTTCTTC
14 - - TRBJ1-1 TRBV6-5 CASSYSVGGSEAFF TGTGCCAGCAGTTACTCAGTGGGAGGGTCTGAAGCTTTCTTT
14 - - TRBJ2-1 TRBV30 CAWSPGEWVNEQFF TGTGCCTGGAGTCCCGGTGAATGGGTCAATGAGCAGTTCTTC
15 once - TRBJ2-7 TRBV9 CASSVGMDLSYEQYF TGTGCCAGCAGCGTAGGAATGGACCTATCCTACGAGCAGTACTTC
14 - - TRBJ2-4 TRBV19 CASSGSGTGGIQYF TGTGCCAGTAGTGGTTCGGGTACGGGCGGCATTCAGTACTTC
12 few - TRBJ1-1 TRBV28 CASSYLQGHAFF TGTGCCAGCAGTTACCTCCAGGGGCACGCTTTCTTT
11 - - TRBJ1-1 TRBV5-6 CASSFWGEAFF TGTGCCAGCAGCTTCTGGGGAGAAGCTTTCTTT
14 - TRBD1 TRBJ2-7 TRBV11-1 CASSIRSGGYEQYF TGTGCCAGCAGCATCCGTTCAGGGGGCTACGAGCAGTACTTC
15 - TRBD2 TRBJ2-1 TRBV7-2 CASTPAASGVNEQFF TGTGCCAGCACCCCGGCGGCTAGCGGGGTCAATGAGCAGTTCTTC
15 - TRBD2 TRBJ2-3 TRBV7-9 CASSSGGVGTDTQYF TGTGCCAGCAGCTCTGGGGGGGTTGGCACAGATACGCAGTATTTT
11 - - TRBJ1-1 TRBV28 CASTDWTEAFF TGTGCCAGCACGGACTGGACTGAAGCTTTCTTT
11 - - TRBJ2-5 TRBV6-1 CASSEPVTQYF TGTGCCAGCAGTGAGCCAGTGACCCAGTACTTC
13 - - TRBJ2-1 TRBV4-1 CASSQQEHNEQFF TGCGCCAGCAGCCAACAGGAGCACAATGAGCAGTTCTTC
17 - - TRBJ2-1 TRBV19 CASSIDRTKVGYNEQFF TGTGCCAGTAGTATCGACAGGACAAAGGTTGGTTACAATGAGCAGTTCTTC
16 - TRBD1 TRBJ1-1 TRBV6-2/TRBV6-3 CASSSGTGTGVTEAFF TGTGCCAGCAGCTCCGGGACAGGGACCGGGGTAACTGAAGCTTTCTTT